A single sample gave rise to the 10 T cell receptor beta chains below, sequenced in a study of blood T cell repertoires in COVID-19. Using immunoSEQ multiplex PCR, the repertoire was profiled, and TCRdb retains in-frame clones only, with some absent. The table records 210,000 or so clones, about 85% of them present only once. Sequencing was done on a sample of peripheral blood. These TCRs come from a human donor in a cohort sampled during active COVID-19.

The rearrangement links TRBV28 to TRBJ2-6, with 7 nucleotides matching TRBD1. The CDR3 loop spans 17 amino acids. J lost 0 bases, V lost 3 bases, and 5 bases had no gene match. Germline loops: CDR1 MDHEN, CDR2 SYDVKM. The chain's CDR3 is CASSLSGQASGANVLTF. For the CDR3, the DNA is TGTGCCAGCAGTTTGTCTGGACAGGCCTCTGGGGCCAACGTCCTGACTTTC.

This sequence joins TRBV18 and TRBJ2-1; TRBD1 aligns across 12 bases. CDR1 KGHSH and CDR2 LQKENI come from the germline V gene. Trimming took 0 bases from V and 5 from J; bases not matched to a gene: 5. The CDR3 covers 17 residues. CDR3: CASSPPKGQGANNEQFF. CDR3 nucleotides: TGTGCCAGCTCACCACCGAAGGGACAGGGGGCGAACAATGAGCAGTTCTTC.

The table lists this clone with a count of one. The CDR3 DNA follows: TGTGCCTGGAGTCGCGTGGGTTTCTCGGGTGGCTACACCTTC. Residues: CAWSRVGFSGGYTF. V usage is TRBV30 and J usage is TRBJ1-2; D gene unclear. Germline-derived CDR1 and CDR2 are GTSNPN and SVGIG (reference sequence). Between the trimmed V and J ends, which lost 2 bases and 7 bases, there was a span of 17 bases. This CDR3 contains 14 residues.

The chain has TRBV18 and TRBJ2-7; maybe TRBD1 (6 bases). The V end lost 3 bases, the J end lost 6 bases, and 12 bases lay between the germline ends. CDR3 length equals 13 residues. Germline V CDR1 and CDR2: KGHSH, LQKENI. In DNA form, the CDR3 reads TGTGCCAGCTCACCGTTCACAGGGAGCGAGCAGTACGTC. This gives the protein CASSPFTGSEQYV.

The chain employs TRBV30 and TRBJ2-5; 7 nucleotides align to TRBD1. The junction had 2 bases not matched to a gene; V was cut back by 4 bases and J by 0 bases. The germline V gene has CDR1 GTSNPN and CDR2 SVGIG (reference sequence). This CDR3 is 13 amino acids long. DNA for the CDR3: TGTGCCTGGATAGGGACAGACCAAGAGACCCAGTACTTC. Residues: CAWIGTDQETQYF.

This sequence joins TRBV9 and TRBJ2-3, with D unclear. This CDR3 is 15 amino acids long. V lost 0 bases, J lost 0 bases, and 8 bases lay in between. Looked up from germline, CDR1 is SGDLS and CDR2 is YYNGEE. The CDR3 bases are TGTGCCAGCAGCGTAGGAGATTCTAGCACAGATACGCAGTATTTT. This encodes CASSVGDSSTDTQYF.

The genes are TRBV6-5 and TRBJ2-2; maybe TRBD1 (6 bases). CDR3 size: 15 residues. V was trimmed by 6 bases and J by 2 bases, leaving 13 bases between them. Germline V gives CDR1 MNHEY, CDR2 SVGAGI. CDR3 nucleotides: TGTGCCAGCAGCCGTCAGGGGTTTAACACCGGGGAGCTGTTTTTT. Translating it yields CASSRQGFNTGELFF.

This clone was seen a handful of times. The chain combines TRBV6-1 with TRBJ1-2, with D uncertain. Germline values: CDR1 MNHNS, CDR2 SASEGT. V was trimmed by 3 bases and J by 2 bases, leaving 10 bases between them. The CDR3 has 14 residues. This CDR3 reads CASSDGLSNYGYTF. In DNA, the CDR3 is TGTGCCAGCAGTGATGGACTCAGCAACTATGGCTACACCTTC.

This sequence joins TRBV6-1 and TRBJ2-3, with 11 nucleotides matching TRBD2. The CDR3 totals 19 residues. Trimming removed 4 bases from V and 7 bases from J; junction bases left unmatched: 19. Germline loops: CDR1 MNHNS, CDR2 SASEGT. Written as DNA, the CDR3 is TGTGCCAGCAGTGTCTCAACTAGCGGGGGAGCTTTTGGGAGAAATACGCAGTATTTT. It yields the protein CASSVSTSGGAFGRNTQYF.

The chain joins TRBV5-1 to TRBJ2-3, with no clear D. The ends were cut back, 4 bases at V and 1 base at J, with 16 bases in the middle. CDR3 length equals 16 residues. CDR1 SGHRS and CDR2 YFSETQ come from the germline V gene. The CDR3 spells CASSLMTQPRTDTQYF. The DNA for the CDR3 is TGCGCCAGCAGCCTAATGACACAACCTCGCACAGATACGCAGTATTTT.